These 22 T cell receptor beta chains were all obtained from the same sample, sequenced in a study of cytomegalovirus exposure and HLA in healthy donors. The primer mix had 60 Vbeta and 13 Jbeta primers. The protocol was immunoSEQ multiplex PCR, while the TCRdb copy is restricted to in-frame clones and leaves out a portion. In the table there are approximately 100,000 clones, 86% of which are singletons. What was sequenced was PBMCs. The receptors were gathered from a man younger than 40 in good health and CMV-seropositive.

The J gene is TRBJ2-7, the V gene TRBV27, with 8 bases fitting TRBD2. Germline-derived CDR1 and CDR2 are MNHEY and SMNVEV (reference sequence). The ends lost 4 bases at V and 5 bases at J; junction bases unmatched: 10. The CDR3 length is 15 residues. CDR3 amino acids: CASSSPAGGVDEQYF. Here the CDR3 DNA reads TGTGCCAGCAGTTCCCCCGCGGGGGGTGTCGACGAGCAGTACTTC.

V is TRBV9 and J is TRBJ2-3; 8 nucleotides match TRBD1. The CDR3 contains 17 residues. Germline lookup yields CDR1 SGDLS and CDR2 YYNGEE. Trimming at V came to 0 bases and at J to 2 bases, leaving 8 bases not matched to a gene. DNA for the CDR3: TGTGCCAGCAGCGTAGGAATCGGGGACAGGTACACAGATACGCAGTATTTT. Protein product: CASSVGIGDRYTDTQYF. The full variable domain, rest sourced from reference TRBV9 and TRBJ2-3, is DSGVTQTPKHLITATGQRVTLRCSPRSGDLSVYWYQQSLDQGLQFLIQYYNGEERAKGNILERFSAQQFPDLHSELNLSSLELGDSALYFCASSVGIGDRYTDTQYFGPGTRLTVL.

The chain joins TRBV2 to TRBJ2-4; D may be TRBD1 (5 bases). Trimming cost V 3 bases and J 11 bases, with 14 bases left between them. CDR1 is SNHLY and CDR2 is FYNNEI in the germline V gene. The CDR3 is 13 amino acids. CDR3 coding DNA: TGTGCCAGCAGTGAGTGGGTCGAAGGGGTTCAGTACTTC. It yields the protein CASSEWVEGVQYF.

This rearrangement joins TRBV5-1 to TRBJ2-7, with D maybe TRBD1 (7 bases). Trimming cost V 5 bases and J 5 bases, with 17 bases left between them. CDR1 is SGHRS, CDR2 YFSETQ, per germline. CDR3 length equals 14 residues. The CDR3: CASRHGGTDDEQYF. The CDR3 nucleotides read TGCGCCAGCAGGCATGGGGGGACAGACGACGAGCAGTACTTC. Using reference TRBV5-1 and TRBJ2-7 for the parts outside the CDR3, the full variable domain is KAGVTQTPRYLIKTRGQQVTLSCSPISGHRSVSWYQQTPGQGLQFLFEYFSETQRNKGNFPGRFSGRQFSNSRSEMNVSTLELGDSALYLCASRHGGTDDEQYFGPGTRLTVT.

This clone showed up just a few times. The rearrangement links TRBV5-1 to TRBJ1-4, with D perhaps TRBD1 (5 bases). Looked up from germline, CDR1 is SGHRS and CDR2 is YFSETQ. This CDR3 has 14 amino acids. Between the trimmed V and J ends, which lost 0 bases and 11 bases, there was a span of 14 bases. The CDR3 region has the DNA TGCGCCAGCAGCTTGGATGCTCAGGGAGGGAAACTGTTTTTT. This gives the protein CASSLDAQGGKLFF.

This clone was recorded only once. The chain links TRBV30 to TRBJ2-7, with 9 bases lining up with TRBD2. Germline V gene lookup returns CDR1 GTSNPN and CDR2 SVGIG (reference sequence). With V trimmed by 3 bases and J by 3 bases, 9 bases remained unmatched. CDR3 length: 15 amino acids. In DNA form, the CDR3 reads TGTGCCTGGAGCCCCCCGGGACTAGCTTACTACGAGCAGTACTTC. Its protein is CAWSPPGLAYYEQYF.

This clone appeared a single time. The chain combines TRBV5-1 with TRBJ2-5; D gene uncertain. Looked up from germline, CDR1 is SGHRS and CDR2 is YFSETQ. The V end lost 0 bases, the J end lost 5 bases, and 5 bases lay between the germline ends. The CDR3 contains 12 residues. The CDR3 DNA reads TGCGCCAGCAGCTTGGTATCGGAGACCCAGTACTTC. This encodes CASSLVSETQYF.

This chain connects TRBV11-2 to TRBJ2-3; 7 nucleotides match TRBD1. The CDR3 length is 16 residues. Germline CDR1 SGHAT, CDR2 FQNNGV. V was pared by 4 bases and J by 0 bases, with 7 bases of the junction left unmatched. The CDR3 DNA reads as TGTGCCAGCAGCTCGGAAACAGGGGTTAGCACAGATACGCAGTATTTT. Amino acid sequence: CASSSETGVSTDTQYF. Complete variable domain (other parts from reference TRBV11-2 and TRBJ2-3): EAGVAQSPRYKIIEKRQSVAFWCNPISGHATLYWYQQILGQGPKLLIQFQNNGVVDDSQLPKDRFSAERLKGVDSTLKIQPAKLEDSAVYLCASSSETGVSTDTQYFGPGTRLTVL.

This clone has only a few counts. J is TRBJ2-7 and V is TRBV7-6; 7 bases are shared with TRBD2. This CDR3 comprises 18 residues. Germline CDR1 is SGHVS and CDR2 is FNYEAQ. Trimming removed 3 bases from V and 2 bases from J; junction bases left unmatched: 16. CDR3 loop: CASSLGAASGRVTYEQYF. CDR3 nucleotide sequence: TGTGCCAGCAGCTTGGGAGCGGCTAGCGGACGAGTTACCTACGAGCAGTACTTC.

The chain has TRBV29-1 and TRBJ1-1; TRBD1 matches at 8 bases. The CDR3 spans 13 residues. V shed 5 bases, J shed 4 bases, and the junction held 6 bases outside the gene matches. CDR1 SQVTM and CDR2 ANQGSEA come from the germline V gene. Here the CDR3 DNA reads TGCAGCGTTAGAGGGACAGGAAGCACTGAAGCTTTCTTT. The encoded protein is CSVRGTGSTEAFF.

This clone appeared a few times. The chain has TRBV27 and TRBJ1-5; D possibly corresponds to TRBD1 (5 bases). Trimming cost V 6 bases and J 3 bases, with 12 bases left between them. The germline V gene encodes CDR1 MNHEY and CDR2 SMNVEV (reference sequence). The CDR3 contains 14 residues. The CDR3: CASRSGGFNQPQHF. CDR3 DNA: TGTGCCAGCAGATCCGGGGGGTTCAATCAGCCCCAGCATTTT.

As DNA, the CDR3 is TGTGCCATCGGGACAGGGGGCTTTGGGGAGCAGTTCTTC. Encoded protein: CAIGTGGFGEQFF. The chain joins TRBV10-3 to TRBJ2-1, with 12 bases matching TRBD1. V lost 8 bases and J lost 10; bases outside the gene matches: 6. Germline assignment: CDR1 ENHRY and CDR2 SYGVKD. The CDR3 is 13 residues long.

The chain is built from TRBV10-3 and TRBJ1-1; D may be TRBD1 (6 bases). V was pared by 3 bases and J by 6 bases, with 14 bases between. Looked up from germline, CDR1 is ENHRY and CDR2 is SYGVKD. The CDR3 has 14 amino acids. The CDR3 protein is CAISDIWAGAEAFF. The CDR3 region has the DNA TGTGCCATCAGTGATATTTGGGCAGGGGCTGAAGCTTTCTTT.

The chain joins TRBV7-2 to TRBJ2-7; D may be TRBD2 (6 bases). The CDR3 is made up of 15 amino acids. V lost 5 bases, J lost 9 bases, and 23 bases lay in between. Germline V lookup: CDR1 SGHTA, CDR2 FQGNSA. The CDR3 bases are TGTGCCAGCAGCCCGCAGGGACTGTCTACGAGCGCGCAGTACTTC. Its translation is CASSPQGLSTSAQYF.

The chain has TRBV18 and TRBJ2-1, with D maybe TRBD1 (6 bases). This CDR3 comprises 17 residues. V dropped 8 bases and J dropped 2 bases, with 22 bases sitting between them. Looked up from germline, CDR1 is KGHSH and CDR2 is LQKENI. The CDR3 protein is CASTRTQGRGTYNEQFF. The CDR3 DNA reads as TGTGCCAGCACCCGGACCCAGGGGAGAGGGACCTACAATGAGCAGTTCTTC.

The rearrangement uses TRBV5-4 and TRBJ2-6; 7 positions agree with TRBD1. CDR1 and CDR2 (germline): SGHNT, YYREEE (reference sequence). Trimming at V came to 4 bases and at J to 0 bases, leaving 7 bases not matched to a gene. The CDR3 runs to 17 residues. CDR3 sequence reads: CASSRWTGGSGANVLTF. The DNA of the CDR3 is TGTGCCAGCAGCCGCTGGACAGGCGGCTCTGGGGCCAACGTCCTGACTTTC.

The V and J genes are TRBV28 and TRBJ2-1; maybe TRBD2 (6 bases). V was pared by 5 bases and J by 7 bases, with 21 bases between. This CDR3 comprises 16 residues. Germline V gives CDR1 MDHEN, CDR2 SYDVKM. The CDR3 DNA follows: TGTGCCAGCAGTCCCAGTTTGGGACTCGACACGAATGAGCAGTTCTTC. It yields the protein CASSPSLGLDTNEQFF.

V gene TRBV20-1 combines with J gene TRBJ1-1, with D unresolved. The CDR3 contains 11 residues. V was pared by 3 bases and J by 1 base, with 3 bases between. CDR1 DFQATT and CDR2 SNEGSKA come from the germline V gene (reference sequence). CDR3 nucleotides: TGCAGTGCTAGCGGGAACACTGAAGCTTTCTTT. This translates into CSASGNTEAFF.

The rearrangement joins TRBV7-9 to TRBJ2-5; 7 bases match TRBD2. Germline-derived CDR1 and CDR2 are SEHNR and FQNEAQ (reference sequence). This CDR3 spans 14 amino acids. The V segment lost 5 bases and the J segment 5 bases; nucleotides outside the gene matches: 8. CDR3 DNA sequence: TGTGCCAGCAGCGGATTGGGGGGGAGGGAGACCCAGTACTTC. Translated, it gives CASSGLGGRETQYF.

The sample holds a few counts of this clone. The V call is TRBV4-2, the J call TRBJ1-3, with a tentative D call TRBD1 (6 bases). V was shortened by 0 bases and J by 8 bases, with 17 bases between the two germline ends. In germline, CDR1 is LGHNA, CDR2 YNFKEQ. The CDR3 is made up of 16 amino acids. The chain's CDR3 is CASSQEAVGEGDTIYF. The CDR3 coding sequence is TGTGCCAGCAGCCAAGAAGCAGTCGGCGAGGGGGACACCATATATTTT.

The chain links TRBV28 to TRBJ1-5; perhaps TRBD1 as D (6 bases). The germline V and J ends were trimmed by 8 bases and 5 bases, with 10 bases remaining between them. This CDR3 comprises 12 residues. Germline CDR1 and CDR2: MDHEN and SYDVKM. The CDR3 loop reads CASGGPDQPQHF. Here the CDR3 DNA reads TGTGCCAGCGGGGGCCCGGATCAGCCCCAGCATTTT.

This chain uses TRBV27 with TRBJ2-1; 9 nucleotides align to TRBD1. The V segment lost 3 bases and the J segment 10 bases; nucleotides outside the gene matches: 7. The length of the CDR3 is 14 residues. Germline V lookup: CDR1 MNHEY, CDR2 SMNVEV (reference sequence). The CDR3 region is CASSFGTGWREQFF. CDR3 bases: TGTGCCAGCAGTTTCGGGACAGGGTGGAGAGAGCAGTTCTTC.